The sequence of this TCR beta chain was determined in a study of cytomegalovirus exposure and HLA in healthy donors. Germline loops: CDR1 SGHVS, CDR2 FNYEAQ. The trim removed 5 bases at V and 3 bases at J, leaving 15 bases unmatched. The CDR3 contains 18 residues. As to this clone: Its matching antigen is unknown.

Overall study findings and caveats: About 90% or about 30% of the time was how often most TCR beta V segments were productive, according to an earlier analysis. Across all donors, roughly uniform sequencing depth was an assumption of the presence/absence analyses. Further analysis, carried out later, found HLA-associated TCR beta chains more clonally expanded than equally common other chains.

PCR primers comprised 60 Vbeta and 13 Jbeta primers. The data were produced by immunoSEQ multiplex PCR, yet TCRdb's version contains in-frame clones alone and is incomplete. This sample carries around 150,000 clones, more than 60% of them seen once, and the ten largest clones take roughly 7.8%. The rearrangement joins TRBV7-6 to TRBJ2-7, with 11 bases lining up with TRBD2. What was sequenced was PBMCs. The receptor's source is a woman aged 40-49 years in good health and CMV-seropositive. The CDR3 spells CASSPIRGLADTLYEQYF. The CDR3 region has the DNA TGTGCCAGCAGCCCCATTAGGGGACTAGCGGACACACTCTACGAGCAGTACTTC.